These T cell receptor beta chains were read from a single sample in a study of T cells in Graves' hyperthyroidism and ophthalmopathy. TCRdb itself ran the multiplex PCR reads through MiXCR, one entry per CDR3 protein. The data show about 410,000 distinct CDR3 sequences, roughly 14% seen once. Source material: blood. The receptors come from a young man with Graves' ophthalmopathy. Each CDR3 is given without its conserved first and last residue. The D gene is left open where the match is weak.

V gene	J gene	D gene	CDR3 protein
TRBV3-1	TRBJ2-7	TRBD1	ASSQEIRGTVEQY
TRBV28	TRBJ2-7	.	ASRQPGLGSYEQY
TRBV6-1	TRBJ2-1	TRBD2	ASNPTSGPSYNEQF
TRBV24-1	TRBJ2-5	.	ATSLGASSYQETQY
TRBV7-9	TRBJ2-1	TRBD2	ASSNSGEQF
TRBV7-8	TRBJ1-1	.	ASSSYSNGMNTEAF
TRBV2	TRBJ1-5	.	ASSNLGVLYSNQPQH
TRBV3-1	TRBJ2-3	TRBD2	ASSQVSSGDTDTQY
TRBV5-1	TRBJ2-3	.	ASSLVSSGTDTQY
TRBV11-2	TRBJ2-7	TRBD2	ASSFSSGTSGSSYEQY
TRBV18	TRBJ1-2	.	ASSQRELSYGYT
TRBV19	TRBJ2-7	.	ASRPGGTYEQY
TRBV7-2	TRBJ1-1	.	ASSLNRDPAF
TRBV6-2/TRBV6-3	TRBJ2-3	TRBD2	ACPREGPLTDTQY
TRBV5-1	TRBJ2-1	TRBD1	ASSSQGAREQF
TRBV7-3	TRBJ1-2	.	ASSLNPSIPEGYT
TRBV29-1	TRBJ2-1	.	SAMGTPGHSNNEQF
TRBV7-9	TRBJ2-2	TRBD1	ASSPMTGRNGELF
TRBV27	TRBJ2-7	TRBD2	ASSSGLAVYEQY
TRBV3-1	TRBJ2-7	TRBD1	ASSQDWGQTPYEQY
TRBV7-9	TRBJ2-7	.	ASSLEGIFYFEQY
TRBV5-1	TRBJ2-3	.	ASSWGATGGSDTQY
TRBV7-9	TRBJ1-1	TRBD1	ASSPKGTGTEAF
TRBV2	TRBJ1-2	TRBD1	ASRAGTGLGYGYT
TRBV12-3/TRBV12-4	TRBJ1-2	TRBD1	ASSLVPPGQVSNYGYT
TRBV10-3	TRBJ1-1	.	AISESTGTAAF
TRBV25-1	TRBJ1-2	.	ASSESGGLVGYT
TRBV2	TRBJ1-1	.	ASRHTTLNTEAF
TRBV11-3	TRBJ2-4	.	ASSPRTGVAKNIQY
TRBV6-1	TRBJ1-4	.	ASRDSQNEKLF
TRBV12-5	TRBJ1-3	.	ASGLATGTSSGNTIY
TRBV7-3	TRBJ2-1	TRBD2	ASRDLAGDYNEQF
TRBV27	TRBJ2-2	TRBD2	ASSLTTSGTGELF
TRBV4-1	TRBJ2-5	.	ASGRVLQETQY
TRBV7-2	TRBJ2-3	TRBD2	ASSLVASGRADTQY
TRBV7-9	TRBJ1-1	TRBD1	ASRLDTGGGDTEAF
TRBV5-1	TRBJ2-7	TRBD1	ASSPRPGQGVEQY
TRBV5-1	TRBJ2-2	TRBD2	ASSVAGGPLSGELF
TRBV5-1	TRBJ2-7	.	ASREEGVLYEQY
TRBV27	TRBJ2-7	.	ASSFGGREQY
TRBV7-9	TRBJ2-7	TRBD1	ASSPPWTGSSYEQY
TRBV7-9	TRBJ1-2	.	ASSWPVGGNYGYT
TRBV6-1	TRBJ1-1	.	ASSRYRASLGTEAF
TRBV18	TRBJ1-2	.	ASSPSGDGYT
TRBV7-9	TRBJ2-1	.	ASSPGPEQF